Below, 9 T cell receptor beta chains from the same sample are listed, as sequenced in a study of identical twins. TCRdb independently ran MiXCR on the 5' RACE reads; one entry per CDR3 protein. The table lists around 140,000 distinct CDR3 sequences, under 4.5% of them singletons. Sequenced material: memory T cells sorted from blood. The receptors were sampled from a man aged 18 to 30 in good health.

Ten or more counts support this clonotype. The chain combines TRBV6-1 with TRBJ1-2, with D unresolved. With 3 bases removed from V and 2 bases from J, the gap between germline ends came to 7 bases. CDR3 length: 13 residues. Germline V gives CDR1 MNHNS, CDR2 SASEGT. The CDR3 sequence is CASSEAGNYGYTF. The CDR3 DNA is TGTGCCAGCAGTGAGGCGGGGAACTATGGCTACACCTTC.

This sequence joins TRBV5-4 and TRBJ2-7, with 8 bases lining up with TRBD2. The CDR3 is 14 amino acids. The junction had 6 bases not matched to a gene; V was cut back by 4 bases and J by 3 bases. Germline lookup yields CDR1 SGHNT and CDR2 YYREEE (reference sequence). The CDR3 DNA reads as TGTGCCAGCAGCCCGGGACTAGGAGACTACGAGCAGTACTTC. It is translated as CASSPGLGDYEQYF.

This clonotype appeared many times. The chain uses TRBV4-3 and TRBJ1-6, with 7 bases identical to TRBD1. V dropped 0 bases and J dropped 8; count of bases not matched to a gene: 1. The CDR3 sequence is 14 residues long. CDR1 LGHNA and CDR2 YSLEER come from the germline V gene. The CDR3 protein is CASSQDRGDSPLHF. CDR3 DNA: TGCGCCAGCAGCCAAGACAGGGGGGATTCACCCCTCCACTTT.

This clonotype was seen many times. The CDR3 is CASSREINNEQFF. The CDR3 DNA is TGCGCCAGCAGCCGAGAAATAAACAATGAGCAGTTCTTC. This sequence joins TRBV5-1 and TRBJ2-1; D remains unclear. This CDR3 comprises 13 residues. Germline loops: CDR1 SGHRS, CDR2 YFSETQ. V lost 4 bases to trimming and J lost 5 bases, with 10 bases between them.

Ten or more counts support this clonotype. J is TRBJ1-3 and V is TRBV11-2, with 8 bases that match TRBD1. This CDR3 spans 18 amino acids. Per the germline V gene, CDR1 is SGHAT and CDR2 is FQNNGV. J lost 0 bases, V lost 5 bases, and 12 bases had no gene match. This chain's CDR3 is CASSRYPGGDGSGNTIYF. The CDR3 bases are TGTGCCAGCAGCCGATATCCAGGGGGCGACGGCTCTGGAAACACCATATATTTT.

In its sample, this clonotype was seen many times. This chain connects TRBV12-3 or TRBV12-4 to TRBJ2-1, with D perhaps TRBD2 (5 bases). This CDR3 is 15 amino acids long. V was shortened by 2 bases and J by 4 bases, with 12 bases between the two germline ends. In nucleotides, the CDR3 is TGTGCCAGCAGTTTACGGCCAACGGGGTACAATGAGCAGTTCTTC. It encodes CASSLRPTGYNEQFF.

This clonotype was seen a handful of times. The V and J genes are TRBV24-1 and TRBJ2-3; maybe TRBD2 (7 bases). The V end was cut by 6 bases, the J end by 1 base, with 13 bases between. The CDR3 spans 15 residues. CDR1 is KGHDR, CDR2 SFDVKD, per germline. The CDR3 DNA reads TGTGCCACCAGTTACAGGGAGGGGGGCACAGATACGCAGTATTTT. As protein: CATSYREGGTDTQYF.

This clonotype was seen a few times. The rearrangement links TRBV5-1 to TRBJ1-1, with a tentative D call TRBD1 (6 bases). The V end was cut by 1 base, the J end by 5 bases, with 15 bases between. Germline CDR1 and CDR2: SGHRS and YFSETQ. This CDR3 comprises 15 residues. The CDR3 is CASSLYGGLETEAFF. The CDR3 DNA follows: TGCGCCAGCAGCTTGTATGGGGGGCTGGAAACTGAAGCTTTCTTT. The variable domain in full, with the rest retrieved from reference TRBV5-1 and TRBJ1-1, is KAGVTQTPRYLIKTRGQQVTLSCSPISGHRSVSWYQQTPGQGLQFLFEYFSETQRNKGNFPGRFSGRQFSNSRSEMNVSTLELGDSALYLCASSLYGGLETEAFFGQGTRLTVV.

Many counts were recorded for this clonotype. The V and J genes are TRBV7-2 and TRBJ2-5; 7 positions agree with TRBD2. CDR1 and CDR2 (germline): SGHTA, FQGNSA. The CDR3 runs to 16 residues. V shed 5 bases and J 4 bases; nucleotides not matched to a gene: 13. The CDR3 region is CASSQPLGGMSETQYF. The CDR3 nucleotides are TGTGCCAGCAGCCAACCTCTCGGGGGGATGTCAGAGACCCAGTACTTC.